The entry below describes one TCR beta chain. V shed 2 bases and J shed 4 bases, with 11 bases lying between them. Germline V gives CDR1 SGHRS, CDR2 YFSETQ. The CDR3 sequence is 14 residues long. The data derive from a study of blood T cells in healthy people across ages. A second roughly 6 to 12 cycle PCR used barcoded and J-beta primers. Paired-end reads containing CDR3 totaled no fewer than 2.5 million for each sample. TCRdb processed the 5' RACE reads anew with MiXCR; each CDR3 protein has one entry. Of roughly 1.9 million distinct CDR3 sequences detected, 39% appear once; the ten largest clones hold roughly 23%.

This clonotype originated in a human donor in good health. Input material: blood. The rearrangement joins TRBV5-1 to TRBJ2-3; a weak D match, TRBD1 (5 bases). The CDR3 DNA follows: TGCGCCAGCAGCTTCAGACAGCCTCCAGATACGCAGTATTTT. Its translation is CASSFRQPPDTQYF.